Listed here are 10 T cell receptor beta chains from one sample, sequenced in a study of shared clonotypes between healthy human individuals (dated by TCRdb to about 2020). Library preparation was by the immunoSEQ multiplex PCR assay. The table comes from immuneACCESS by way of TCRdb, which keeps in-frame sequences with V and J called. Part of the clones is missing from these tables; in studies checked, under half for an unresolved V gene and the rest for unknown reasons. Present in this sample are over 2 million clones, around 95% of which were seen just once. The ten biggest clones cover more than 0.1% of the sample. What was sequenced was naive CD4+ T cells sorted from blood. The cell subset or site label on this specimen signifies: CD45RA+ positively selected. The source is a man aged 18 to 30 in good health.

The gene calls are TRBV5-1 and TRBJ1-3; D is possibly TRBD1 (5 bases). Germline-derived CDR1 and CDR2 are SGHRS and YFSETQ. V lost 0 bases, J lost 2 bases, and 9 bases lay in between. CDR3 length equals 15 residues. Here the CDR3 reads CASSLGSGPGNTIYF. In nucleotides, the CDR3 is TGCGCCAGCAGCTTGGGCTCGGGGCCTGGAAACACCATATATTTT.

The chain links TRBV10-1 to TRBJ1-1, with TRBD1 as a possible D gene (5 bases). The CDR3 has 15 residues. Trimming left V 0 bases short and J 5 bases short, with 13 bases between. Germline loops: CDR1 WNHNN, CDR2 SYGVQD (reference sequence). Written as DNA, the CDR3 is TGCGCCAGCAGTGAGTCAGGTTGGGACGGGACTGAAGCTTTCTTT. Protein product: CASSESGWDGTEAFF.

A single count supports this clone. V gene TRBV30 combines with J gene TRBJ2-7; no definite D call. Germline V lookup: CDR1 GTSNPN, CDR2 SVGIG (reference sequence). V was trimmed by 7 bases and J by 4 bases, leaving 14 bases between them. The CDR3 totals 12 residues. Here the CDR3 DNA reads TGTGCCTTCGGTGGGATCCTATACGAGCAGTACTTC. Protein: CAFGGILYEQYF.

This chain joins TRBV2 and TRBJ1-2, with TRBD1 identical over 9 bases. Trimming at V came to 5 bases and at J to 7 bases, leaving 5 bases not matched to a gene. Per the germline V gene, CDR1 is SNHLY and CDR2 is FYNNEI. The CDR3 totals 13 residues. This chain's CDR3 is CASSTGGAGGYTF. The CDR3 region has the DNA TGTGCCAGCAGTACAGGGGGCGCGGGTGGCTACACCTTC.

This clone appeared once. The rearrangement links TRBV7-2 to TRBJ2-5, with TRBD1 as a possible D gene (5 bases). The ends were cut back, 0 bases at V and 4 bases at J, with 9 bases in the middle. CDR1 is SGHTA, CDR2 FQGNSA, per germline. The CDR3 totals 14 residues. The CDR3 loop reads CASSLARAGETQYF. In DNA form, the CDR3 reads TGTGCCAGCAGCTTAGCCAGGGCAGGAGAGACCCAGTACTTC.

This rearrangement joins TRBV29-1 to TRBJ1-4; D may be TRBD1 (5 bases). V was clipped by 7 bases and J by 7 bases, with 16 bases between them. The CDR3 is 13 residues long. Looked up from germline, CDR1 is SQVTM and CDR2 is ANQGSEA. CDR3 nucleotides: TGCAGCGGTCGTTCGGGGGTCGGTGAAAAACTGTTTTTT. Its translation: CSGRSGVGEKLFF.

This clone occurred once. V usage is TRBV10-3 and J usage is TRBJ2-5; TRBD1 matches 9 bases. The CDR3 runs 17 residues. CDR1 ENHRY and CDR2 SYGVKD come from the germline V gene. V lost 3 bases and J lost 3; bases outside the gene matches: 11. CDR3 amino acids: CAISDPRSDRGEETQYF. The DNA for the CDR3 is TGTGCCATCAGTGACCCCCGATCTGACAGGGGGGAAGAGACCCAGTACTTC.

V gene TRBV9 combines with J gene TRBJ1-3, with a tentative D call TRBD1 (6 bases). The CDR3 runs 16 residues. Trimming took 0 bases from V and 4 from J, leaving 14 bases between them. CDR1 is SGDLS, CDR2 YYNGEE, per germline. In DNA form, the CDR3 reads TGTGCCAGCAGCGTAGCTGGGGGCACGACAGGAAACACCATATATTTT. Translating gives CASSVAGGTTGNTIYF. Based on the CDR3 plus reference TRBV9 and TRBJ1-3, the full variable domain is DSGVTQTPKHLITATGQRVTLRCSPRSGDLSVYWYQQSLDQGLQFLIQYYNGEERAKGNILERFSAQQFPDLHSELNLSSLELGDSALYFCASSVAGGTTGNTIYFGEGSWLTVV.

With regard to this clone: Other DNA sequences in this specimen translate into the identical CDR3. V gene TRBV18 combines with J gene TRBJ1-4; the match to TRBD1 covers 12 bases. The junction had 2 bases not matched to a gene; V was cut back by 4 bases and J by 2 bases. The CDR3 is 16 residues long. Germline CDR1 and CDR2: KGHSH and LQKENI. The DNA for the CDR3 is TGTGCCAGCTCACAGGGACAGGGGGCTACTAATGAAAAACTGTTTTTT. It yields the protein CASSQGQGATNEKLFF. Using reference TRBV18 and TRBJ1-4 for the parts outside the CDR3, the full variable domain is NAGVMQNPRHLVRRRGQEARLRCSPMKGHSHVYWYRQLPEEGLKFMVYLQKENIIDESGMPKERFSAEFPKEGPSILRIQQVVRGDSAAYFCASSQGQGATNEKLFFGSGTQLSVL.

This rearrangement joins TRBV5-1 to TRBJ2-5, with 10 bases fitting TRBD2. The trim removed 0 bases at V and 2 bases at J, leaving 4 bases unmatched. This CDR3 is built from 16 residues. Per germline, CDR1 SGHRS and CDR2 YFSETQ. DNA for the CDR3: TGCGCCAGCAGCTTGGGGGGACTAGCGCCTCAAGAGACCCAGTACTTC. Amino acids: CASSLGGLAPQETQYF. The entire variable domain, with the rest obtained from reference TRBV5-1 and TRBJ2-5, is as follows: KAGVTQTPRYLIKTRGQQVTLSCSPISGHRSVSWYQQTPGQGLQFLFEYFSETQRNKGNFPGRFSGRQFSNSRSEMNVSTLELGDSALYLCASSLGGLAPQETQYFGPGTRLLVL.